These T cell receptor beta chains were read from a single sample in a study of beta chain features in type 1 diabetes. The data were produced by immunoSEQ multiplex PCR, yet TCRdb's version contains in-frame clones alone and is incomplete. Of fewer than 350,000 clones listed, roughly a fifth are singletons. The sequenced material came from naive CD4+ T cells from blood. These receptor sequences come from a woman aged 18 to 35 in good health. The CDR3 runs from the conserved cysteine through the conserved F or W. Some rows mark clone size as missing; the rest say once, few, many or name a class of expanded clone.

TRBJ1-1,TRBV7-2,few,CASSPRPARNTEAFF
TRBJ2-3,TRBV9,few,CASSLRGTITDTQYF
TRBJ2-1,TRBV7-9,NA,CASSPRGGDYNEQFF
TRBJ2-6,TRBV7-2,few,CASSLVADGANVLTF
TRBJ2-2,TRBV7-9,few,CASSLLSNTGELFF
TRBJ2-5,TRBV5-6,few,CASSLAWDSRETQYF
TRBJ2-2,TRBV6-1,NA,CASAGRTGELFF
TRBJ2-7,TRBV7-2,NA,CASSSYGTSGGAYEQYF
TRBJ1-1,TRBV30,NA,CAWTAGGPEAFF
TRBJ2-1,TRBV2,NA,CASREEREGRNEQFF
TRBJ2-1,TRBV5-1,NA,CASSSPIPAGEQFF
TRBJ2-3,TRBV7-9,few,CASSAGANTDTQYF
TRBJ1-5,TRBV2,few,CASTQGAQPQHF
TRBJ1-2,TRBV15,NA,CATHRGGANYGYTF
TRBJ1-2,TRBV30,NA,CAWSVWESNYGYTF
TRBJ2-3,TRBV5-1,NA,CASSSGLAASTDTQYF
TRBJ1-5,TRBV28,NA,CASSRDSYNQPQHF
TRBJ2-1,TRBV6-6,few,CASSPLAGPYNEQFF
TRBJ1-5,TRBV30,few,CAWSRGDNLGNQPQHF
TRBJ2-6,TRBV5-1,few,CASSPGQGILGANVLTF
TRBJ2-3,TRBV7-9,few,CASSYSTDTQYF
TRBJ1-2,TRBV7-2,few,CASSLTGVGYGYTF
TRBJ2-1,TRBV2,NA,CASSVRADNEQFF
TRBJ2-5,TRBV30,NA,CAWREAGGETQYF
TRBJ2-5,TRBV2,few,CASSELEGETQYF
TRBJ2-7,TRBV4-1,few,CASSQADAYEQYF
TRBJ1-2,TRBV30,few,CAWTAGGIINYGYTF
TRBJ2-5,TRBV7-7,NA,CASSPGLAGGEETQYF
TRBJ2-5,TRBV9,NA,CASTGTEQETQYF
TRBJ2-1,TRBV5-1,NA,CASSYTGGEVNEQFF
TRBJ2-7,TRBV6-5,few,CASSYSLAGGYEQYF
TRBJ2-3,TRBV14,NA,CASSQGEGAETDTQYF
TRBJ2-1,TRBV9,NA,CASSAGTGKWNEQFF
TRBJ2-1,TRBV5-1,NA,CALGQGLKHNEQFF
TRBJ2-2,TRBV27,NA,CASSFDTGELFF
TRBJ2-7,TRBV5-1,NA,CASSLDGYEQYF
TRBJ1-6,TRBV1,NA,CTSPGLLSPLHF
TRBJ2-7,TRBV25-1,NA,CASSAIQGIAYEQYF
TRBJ2-7,TRBV20-1,NA,CSADRGGEQYF
TRBJ2-1,TRBV5-4,few,CASRSGDSGLGEQFF
TRBJ1-2,TRBV7-9,NA,CASSLAGGSDYGYTF
TRBJ2-1,TRBV2,few,CASYRGALNEQFF